This T cell receptor beta chain was documented in a study of T cell responses to AZD1222 COVID-19 vaccine. Assay used: immunoSEQ multiplex PCR; TCRdb lists only in-frame clones, some missing. The sample contains roughly 140,000 clones, roughly 90% of which appear only once. V was clipped by 5 bases and J by 2 bases, with 12 bases between them. Germline values: CDR1 MDHEN, CDR2 SYDVKM. The CDR3 covers 14 residues. The chain is built from TRBV28 and TRBJ1-1; tentative D call: TRBD1 (5 bases). The receptor was isolated from an adult who received the AZD1222 COVID-19 vaccine. This specimen consisted of peripheral blood, obtained 28 days after the second AZD1222 dose. The CDR3 nucleotides are TGTGCCAGCAGTCCTAGCAGGGCTAACACTGAAGCTTTCTTT. This encodes CASSPSRANTEAFF. Looking up the rest from reference TRBV28 and TRBJ1-1 gives the full variable domain: DVKVTQSSRYLVKRTGEKVFLECVQDMDHENMFWYRQDPGLGLRLIYFSYDVKMKEKGDIPEGYSVSREKKERFSLILESASTNQTSMYLCASSPSRANTEAFFGQGTRLTVV.